The T cell receptor beta chain under discussion was sequenced for a study of CD8+CD57+ T cells in acquired aplastic anemia. TCR beta VDJ combinations and CDR3 sequences were profiled from genomic DNA. MiXCR, run by TCRdb on the reads, gives a single entry per CDR3 protein. The sample holds 200,000 to 250,000 distinct CDR3 sequences, roughly 35% seen once. This clonotype was picked up many times. V lost 2 bases, J lost 5 bases, and 15 bases lay in between. The CDR3 is 15 amino acids. Germline CDR1 is SNHLY and CDR2 is FYNNEI. This TCR was recovered from a human donor in good health, serving as a control. The J gene is TRBJ1-2, the V gene TRBV2; D is possibly TRBD1 (5 bases). Sequencing was carried out using sorted CD4+, CD8+, or CD8+CD57+ T cells (not recorded which) from PBMCs. The CDR3 spells CASSEFPPGRYGYTF. The CDR3 nucleotides are TGTGCCAGCAGTGAATTTCCACCAGGGAGGTATGGCTACACCTTC.